These 25 T cell receptor beta chains share one sample of origin, sequenced in a study of blood T cell repertoires in COVID-19. Data came from immunoSEQ multiplex PCR; TCRdb stores just in-frame clones and leaves some out. The sample gives some 160,000 clones, approximately 84% of which show up once; roughly a tenth is in the top ten. The sequencing input was peripheral blood. The origin of the receptors is a man aged 65 to 85 with active or convalescent COVID-19.

The chain carries TRBV19 and TRBJ2-7, with D unresolved. V shed 4 bases and J shed 1 base, with 11 bases lying between them. The CDR3 sequence is 14 residues long. Germline V gene sequence: CDR1 LNHDA, CDR2 SQIVND (reference sequence). CDR3 sequence: CASSTMSVSYEQYF. In DNA form, the CDR3 reads TGTGCCAGTAGTACCATGAGCGTTTCCTACGAGCAGTACTTC.

This chain connects TRBV11-2 to TRBJ1-1; D gene uncertain. The CDR3 has 13 amino acids. The V gene lost 0 bases and the J gene lost 4 bases, with 6 bases spanning the gap. Per the germline V gene, CDR1 is SGHAT and CDR2 is FQNNGV. The CDR3 DNA reads as TGTGCCAGCAGCTTAGATCCGGGCACTGAAGCTTTCTTT. This gives the protein CASSLDPGTEAFF. Supplemented by reference TRBV11-2 and TRBJ1-1, the full variable domain reads EAGVAQSPRYKIIEKRQSVAFWCNPISGHATLYWYQQILGQGPKLLIQFQNNGVVDDSQLPKDRFSAERLKGVDSTLKIQPAKLEDSAVYLCASSLDPGTEAFFGQGTRLTVV.

CDR3 residues: CASSRQGESYEQYF. CDR3 bases: TGCGCCAGCAGCAGACAGGGGGAGTCCTACGAGCAGTACTTC. V is TRBV5-1 and J is TRBJ2-7, with TRBD1 matching over 9 bases. The germline V gene encodes CDR1 SGHRS and CDR2 YFSETQ. With 4 bases clipped from V and 1 base from J, the junction kept 3 bases outside the gene matches. CDR3 length: 14 amino acids.

The chain is built from TRBV29-1 and TRBJ1-2; maybe TRBD1 (6 bases). The CDR3 is 12 amino acids. Germline V gene data show CDR1 as SQVTM and CDR2 as ANQGSEA. CDR3 protein: CTTRGGSYGYTF. In DNA form, the CDR3 reads TGCACCACGAGGGGGGGTAGCTATGGCTACACCTTC.

This clone has a handful of counts. V is TRBV7-9 and J is TRBJ2-5; 7 bases line up with TRBD1. Trimming removed 1 base from V and 2 bases from J; junction bases left unmatched: 10. This CDR3 spans 17 amino acids. In germline, CDR1 is SEHNR, CDR2 FQNEAQ (reference sequence). In DNA, the CDR3 is TGTGCCAGCAGCTTAGTTGGACAGGCGGGTGTTCAAGAGACCCAGTACTTC. It codes for CASSLVGQAGVQETQYF.

This sequence joins TRBV2 and TRBJ1-4; TRBD1 matches at 10 bases. This CDR3 comprises 14 residues. CDR1 is SNHLY and CDR2 is FYNNEI in the germline V gene. V gave up 3 bases and J gave up 8 bases; unmatched junction bases: 3. CDR3 nucleotides: TGTGCCAGCAGTGAGGGACAGGGGAGCGAAAAACTGTTTTTT. It translates to CASSEGQGSEKLFF.

This clone was detected a few times. This chain connects TRBV6-6 to TRBJ2-2, with D hard to call. In germline, CDR1 is MNHNY, CDR2 SVGAGI (reference sequence). This CDR3 is 14 amino acids long. V shed 6 bases and J shed 5 bases, with 13 bases lying between them. The CDR3 DNA reads TGTGCCAGCAGGAACTTTTATTCGACCGGGGAGCTGTTTTTT. Amino acids: CASRNFYSTGELFF.

The genes are TRBV14 and TRBJ1-4; the match to TRBD1 covers 7 bases. CDR1 and CDR2 (germline): SGHDN, FVKESK. V was pared by 4 bases and J by 4 bases, with 9 bases of the junction left unmatched. This CDR3 contains 16 residues. The CDR3 DNA sequence: TGTGCCAGCAGCCCAAGGACAGGACGAAGTAATGAAAAACTGTTTTTT. Residues: CASSPRTGRSNEKLFF.

The chain employs TRBV7-2 and TRBJ2-2; the D gene is possibly TRBD1 (6 bases). This CDR3 region has 14 residues. Germline assignment: CDR1 SGHTA and CDR2 FQGNSA. V lost 6 bases, J lost 2 bases, and 10 bases lay in between. As DNA, the CDR3 is TGTGCCAGCAGTGGACAGCGAAACACCGGGGAGCTGTTTTTT. Translation: CASSGQRNTGELFF.

The chain is built from TRBV14 and TRBJ1-3, with a possible D match to TRBD1 (6 bases). Trimming took 0 bases from V and 13 from J, leaving 16 bases between them. Germline-derived CDR1 and CDR2 are SGHDN and FVKESK. The CDR3 contains 14 residues. CDR3 sequence (DNA): TGTGCCAGCAGCCAAGAACATCTGGGGACAAGGATATATTTT. It specifies CASSQEHLGTRIYF.

This chain joins TRBV20-1 and TRBJ2-7, with a tentative D call TRBD1 (6 bases). Trimming took 3 bases from V and 3 from J, leaving 21 bases between them. Per the germline V gene, CDR1 is DFQATT and CDR2 is SNEGSKA (reference sequence). CDR3 length equals 16 residues. The CDR3 here is CSASITTTRGSYEQYF. The CDR3 DNA is TGCAGTGCTAGTATCACCACCACCAGGGGAAGCTACGAGCAGTACTTC.

The chain recombines TRBV19 with TRBJ1-2, with 7 bases lining up with TRBD1. With V trimmed by 3 bases and J by 4 bases, 8 bases remained unmatched. Germline V lookup: CDR1 LNHDA, CDR2 SQIVND (reference sequence). The CDR3 is 15 residues long. For the CDR3, the DNA is TGTGCCAGTAGTATTGAACCGGGACAGAGCTATGGCTACACCTTC. It is translated as CASSIEPGQSYGYTF.

This sequence joins TRBV5-1 and TRBJ2-4, with TRBD1 as a possible D gene (6 bases). The germline gives CDR1 SGHRS, CDR2 YFSETQ. The CDR3 is made up of 14 amino acids. The V end lost 5 bases, the J end lost 8 bases, and 17 bases lay between the germline ends. The CDR3 loop is CASRTFTGTDIQYF. The CDR3 DNA follows: TGCGCCAGCAGAACCTTCACAGGGACGGACATTCAGTACTTC.

The chain joins TRBV25-1 to TRBJ2-7, with TRBD1 matching over 9 bases. This CDR3 spans 15 amino acids. With V trimmed by 4 bases and J by 4 bases, 8 bases remained unmatched. The germline V gene encodes CDR1 MGHDK and CDR2 SYGVNS. The DNA of the CDR3 is TGTGCCAGCAGTGGAGGGACAGGGCCAAGGTACGAGCAGTACTTC. Amino acid sequence: CASSGGTGPRYEQYF.

The CDR3 bases are TGTGCCAGCAGCTCGATGGGCGGGGGGGAAGAGACCCAGTACTTC. Translated, it gives CASSSMGGGEETQYF. The chain joins TRBV7-9 to TRBJ2-5, with 9 positions matching TRBD2. The CDR3 sequence is 15 residues long. The V segment lost 4 bases and the J segment 3 bases; nucleotides outside the gene matches: 6. Germline V CDR1 and CDR2: SEHNR, FQNEAQ (reference sequence).

The V call is TRBV5-1, the J call TRBJ2-2; TRBD1 matches 9 bases. With 5 bases clipped from V and 7 bases from J, the junction kept 21 bases outside the gene matches. The CDR3 covers 19 residues. Germline values: CDR1 SGHRS, CDR2 YFSETQ. The CDR3 DNA is TGCGCCAGCAGTCTTCGGCCACGGGACAGGGTGACAACAGACGGGGAGCTGTTTTTT. The encoded protein is CASSLRPRDRVTTDGELFF.

This clone was seen just once. The chain joins TRBV7-8 to TRBJ1-5; D is possibly TRBD1 (6 bases). The CDR3 contains 17 residues. The ends were cut back, 1 base at V and 5 bases at J, with 18 bases in the middle. Germline V gene sequence: CDR1 SGHVS, CDR2 FQNEAQ. The CDR3 region is CASSLVGAGEVDQPQHF. DNA of the CDR3: TGTGCCAGCAGCTTAGTCGGGGCAGGGGAAGTAGATCAGCCCCAGCATTTT.

The V gene is TRBV6-2 or TRBV6-3, the J gene TRBJ2-1; TRBD2 aligns across 11 bases. This CDR3 spans 15 amino acids. Trimming took 6 bases from V and 3 from J; bases not matched to a gene: 4. The V gene's germline CDR1 is MNHEY and CDR2 SVGEGT. Written as DNA, the CDR3 is TGTGCCAGCAGCGAACTAGCGGGAGTCTACAATGAGCAGTTCTTC. This gives the protein CASSELAGVYNEQFF.

J is TRBJ2-5 and V is TRBV10-3, with a weak D call TRBD1 (6 bases). This CDR3 region has 16 residues. The V gene lost 3 bases and the J gene lost 1 base, with 15 bases spanning the gap. Germline-derived CDR1 and CDR2 are ENHRY and SYGVKD. The CDR3 protein is CAISDVDRTFQETQYF. The DNA of the CDR3 is TGTGCCATCAGTGACGTAGACAGGACCTTCCAAGAGACCCAGTACTTC.

The gene calls are TRBV28 and TRBJ1-1; TRBD1 matches at 9 bases. This CDR3 contains 15 residues. V was clipped by 4 bases and J by 4 bases; unmatched bases: 7. Germline loops: CDR1 MDHEN, CDR2 SYDVKM. Written as DNA, the CDR3 is TGTGCCAGCAGTTCGACCGGACAGGGGTCCACTGAAGCTTTCTTT. Its translation is CASSSTGQGSTEAFF.

J is TRBJ1-2 and V is TRBV3-1 (or the pseudogene TRBV3-2); the match to TRBD1 covers 7 bases. With 3 bases clipped from V and 11 bases from J, the junction kept 12 bases outside the gene matches. Germline-derived CDR1 and CDR2 are LGHDT and YNNKEL (reference sequence). The CDR3 has 14 amino acids. CDR3 coding DNA: TGTGCCAGCAGCCATGCTGCTCTACAGGGGAAATACACCTTC. Encoded protein: CASSHAALQGKYTF.

This clone has only a few counts. The rearrangement joins TRBV30 to TRBJ1-5; 10 nucleotides match TRBD1. Looked up from germline, CDR1 is GTSNPN and CDR2 is SVGIG (reference sequence). The CDR3 runs 13 residues. V dropped 1 base and J dropped 6; count of bases not matched to a gene: 0. CDR3 amino acids: CAWSGQGAQPQHF. CDR3 DNA: TGTGCCTGGAGTGGACAGGGGGCTCAGCCCCAGCATTTT.

V is TRBV9 and J is TRBJ1-1; 7 bases match TRBD1. The CDR3 spans 13 residues. Losses at the gene ends were 0 bases for V and 7 bases for J; bases not matched to a gene: 3. Per germline, CDR1 SGDLS and CDR2 YYNGEE. The CDR3 DNA is TGTGCCAGCAGCGTAGCGGCAGGGGGTGAAGCTTTCTTT. It is translated as CASSVAAGGEAFF.

CDR3 sequence: CASSLGENSPLHF. The DNA for the CDR3 is TGTGCCAGCAGTTTGGGAGAAAATTCACCCCTCCACTTT. The chain has TRBV27 and TRBJ1-6; D is undetermined. The CDR3 length is 13 residues. The V end was cut by 3 bases, the J end by 7 bases, with 7 bases between. Germline CDR1 and CDR2: MNHEY and SMNVEV (reference sequence).

V is TRBV29-1 and J is TRBJ2-5, with 7 nucleotides matching TRBD1. The CDR3 has 13 amino acids. The trim removed 7 bases at V and 5 bases at J, leaving 10 bases unmatched. Germline lookup yields CDR1 SQVTM and CDR2 ANQGSEA. The CDR3: CSAWDSQVETQYF. In DNA form, the CDR3 reads TGCAGCGCCTGGGACAGTCAAGTGGAGACCCAGTACTTC.